The entry that follows covers one T cell receptor (beta chain) sequence. Its antigen is undetermined. CDR3 length: 15 residues. Germline V gene lookup returns CDR1 MNHEY and CDR2 SMNVEV (reference sequence). Trimming at V came to 6 bases and at J to 0 bases, leaving 7 bases not matched to a gene. The sample comes from a study of cytotoxic CD8 clonotypes in ibrutinib-treated CLL. Looking at the study overall: Enrolment comprised about 10 relapsed/refractory and more than 14 treatment-naive patients; about 18 were IGHV unmutated. Averaging across samples gave approximately 270,000 productive templates and roughly 90,000 productive rearrangements. General study findings and limits: Sampling times differed between sustained-remission and progressing patients. On treatment, the uncommon public clonotypes contracted or remained stable.

Measured with immunoSEQ multiplex PCR; TCRdb has only the in-frame clones, and not every one. The data show under 300,000 clones, around three quarters seen once. The receptor was derived from a human donor with chronic lymphocytic leukemia. Specimen: PBMCs, collected after 24 months of ibrutinib treatment. This rearrangement joins TRBV27 to TRBJ2-7, with TRBD2 matching 8 bases. Here the CDR3 reads CASRRAGAVSYEQYF. As DNA, the CDR3 is TGTGCCAGCAGAAGAGCGGGAGCGGTCTCCTACGAGCAGTACTTC.